This entry concerns a single TCR beta chain. This CDR3 has 19 residues. Only in-frame clones appear in the TCRdb table, and some are missing; sequencing was by immunoSEQ multiplex PCR. The sample lists about 400,000 clones; roughly nine tenths were seen once. This record comes from a study of blood T cell repertoires in COVID-19. Study background: Samples of COVID-19 (acute and convalescent) were obtained from the United States, Italy and Spain.

Recruits, aged about 18 to 89 years, lived in 24 US areas. Which cohort a participant joined came from the clinical history participants gave. The clonotype comes from a young woman who had recovered from COVID-19. The material sequenced was PBMCs or T cells enriched from blood (not recorded which). The J gene is TRBJ1-5, the V gene TRBV21-1. TRBV21-1 is a recognized pseudogene. The chain's CDR3 is CASSKAVVLEGYSNQPQHF. The CDR3 bases are TGTGCCAGCAGCAAAGCGGTAGTGTTGGAGGGTTATAGCAATCAGCCCCAGCATTTT.